This TCR beta chain was captured in a study of cytomegalovirus exposure and HLA in healthy donors. About the research overall: Inside one of the first data releases sat some 93 million unique TCRs taken from HLA-typed donors. Findings of the study overall: Per a later analysis, 15,000 to 20,000 TCR beta sequences showed association with HLA alleles at 0.05 false discovery rate.

V was trimmed by 7 bases and J by 0 bases, leaving 11 bases between them. The CDR3 has 14 residues. The germline gives CDR1 SNHLY, CDR2 FYNNEI. Sampled while nominally healthy, donors likely had unrecorded immune exposures. A multiplex PCR was run with 60 Vbeta primers and 13 Jbeta primers. The protocol was immunoSEQ multiplex PCR, while the TCRdb copy is restricted to in-frame clones and leaves out a portion. The table lists 100,000 to 150,000 clones, about 15% of them singletons. As regards this clone: Its antigen is as yet unknown.

The sample taken for sequencing was PBMCs. The V call is TRBV2, the J call TRBJ2-3; D possibly corresponds to TRBD2 (6 bases). The clonotype originates from a female donor in good health and CMV-seropositive. CDR3 sequence reads: CASTWGDSTDTQYF. The CDR3 DNA reads TGTGCCAGCACGTGGGGGGATAGCACAGATACGCAGTATTTT.